These 19 T cell receptor beta chains were all obtained from the same sample, sequenced in a study of T cell responses to AZD1222 COVID-19 vaccine. Generated by immunoSEQ multiplex PCR, the TCRdb table keeps only in-frame clones and is missing some. This sample yields 150,000 to 200,000 clones, of which roughly 94% are seen a single time; approximately 4.8% belongs to the top ten. The sequences come from peripheral blood, collected 28 days after the second AZD1222 dose. The receptor set was obtained from an adult who received the AZD1222 COVID-19 vaccine.

This chain links TRBV9 with TRBJ1-3; D is unclear. This CDR3 is 11 amino acids long. Looked up from germline, CDR1 is SGDLS and CDR2 is YYNGEE. V lost 4 bases to trimming and J lost 4 bases, with 3 bases between them. The CDR3 loop reads CASSPGNTIYF. The CDR3 DNA sequence: TGTGCCAGCAGCCCGGGAAACACCATATATTTT.

The rearrangement joins TRBV3-1 (or the pseudogene TRBV3-2) to TRBJ1-3; D is unresolved. Germline-derived CDR1 and CDR2 are LGHDT and YNNKEL (reference sequence). V lost 5 bases to trimming and J lost 1 base, with 9 bases between them. The CDR3 loop spans 14 amino acids. The CDR3 is CASSRLESGNTIYF. The CDR3 DNA reads TGTGCCAGCAGCAGACTCGAGTCTGGAAACACCATATATTTT.

The chain recombines TRBV19 with TRBJ1-1, with D tentatively TRBD1 (5 bases). V dropped 3 bases and J dropped 2 bases, with 19 bases sitting between them. The CDR3 totals 17 residues. Germline-derived CDR1 and CDR2 are LNHDA and SQIVND (reference sequence). CDR3 DNA sequence: TGTGCCAGTAGTATTATTTACCATACCGGGGGAAACACTGAAGCTTTCTTT. It is translated as CASSIIYHTGGNTEAFF.

The V call is TRBV24-1, the J call TRBJ2-5; 7 bases are a match to TRBD2. The CDR3 is made up of 14 amino acids. The junction had 2 bases not matched to a gene; V was cut back by 4 bases and J by 1 base. Per the germline V gene, CDR1 is KGHDR and CDR2 is SFDVKD. The CDR3 is CATSDAGVQETQYF. Here the CDR3 DNA reads TGTGCCACCAGTGACGCGGGAGTCCAAGAGACCCAGTACTTC.

The J gene is TRBJ1-1, the V gene TRBV7-9, with 7 bases matching TRBD1. Germline loops: CDR1 SEHNR, CDR2 FQNEAQ (reference sequence). This CDR3 comprises 13 residues. V gave up 6 bases and J gave up 1 base; unmatched junction bases: 2. The CDR3 protein is CASRKGANTEAFF. In nucleotides, the CDR3 is TGTGCCAGCAGAAAGGGGGCGAACACTGAAGCTTTCTTT. Using reference TRBV7-9 and TRBJ1-1 for the parts outside the CDR3, the full variable domain is DTGVSQNPRHKITKRGQNVTFRCDPISEHNRLYWYRQTLGQGPEFLTYFQNEAQLEKSRLLSDRFSAERPKGSFSTLEIQRTEQGDSAMYLCASRKGANTEAFFGQGTRLTVV.

The genes are TRBV29-1 and TRBJ1-3, with 9 nucleotides matching TRBD1. V dropped 6 bases and J dropped 4; count of bases not matched to a gene: 4. The germline V gene encodes CDR1 SQVTM and CDR2 ANQGSEA. This CDR3 has 13 residues. The CDR3 sequence is CSVGTGPGNTIYF. CDR3 DNA: TGCAGCGTGGGGACAGGGCCGGGAAACACCATATATTTT.

The chain carries TRBV20-1 and TRBJ2-1, with D hard to call. In germline, CDR1 is DFQATT, CDR2 SNEGSKA (reference sequence). The V end was cut by 2 bases, the J end by 7 bases, with 6 bases between. There are 11 residues in the CDR3. CDR3: CSARPANEQFF. For the CDR3, the DNA is TGCAGTGCTAGACCCGCTAATGAGCAGTTCTTC.

This clone was picked up one time. The J gene is TRBJ1-1, the V gene TRBV25-1, with D maybe TRBD1 (6 bases). This CDR3 comprises 15 residues. The V gene's germline CDR1 is MGHDK and CDR2 SYGVNS. V lost 8 bases, J lost 6 bases, and 22 bases lay in between. The chain's CDR3 is CASRTPHEGGPEAFF. DNA of the CDR3: TGTGCCAGCCGAACCCCCCACGAAGGGGGTCCTGAAGCTTTCTTT.

The genes are TRBV7-9 and TRBJ1-1; D remains unclear. This CDR3 is built from 13 residues. Per germline, CDR1 SEHNR and CDR2 FQNEAQ (reference sequence). Deletions cut 3 bases from V and 1 base from J, with 6 bases between. CDR3 region: CASSFAPNTEAFF. The DNA for the CDR3 is TGTGCCAGCAGCTTTGCCCCGAACACTGAAGCTTTCTTT.

The chain is built from TRBV7-2 and TRBJ2-1; 9 bases line up with TRBD2. The germline V gene has CDR1 SGHTA and CDR2 FQGNSA. After removal of 5 bases from V and 3 bases from J, the junction contained 17 bases not matched to a gene. CDR3 length: 19 residues. The CDR3 here is CASSPRGWREGLFYNEQFF. CDR3 bases: TGTGCCAGCAGCCCCCGGGGTTGGCGGGAGGGCCTGTTCTACAATGAGCAGTTCTTC.

The rearrangement links TRBV9 to TRBJ2-3; TRBD2 agrees at 10 bases. The V gene end was trimmed by 2 bases and the J gene end by 2 bases; junction bases not matched to a gene: 2. Germline assignment: CDR1 SGDLS and CDR2 YYNGEE. The CDR3 loop spans 15 amino acids. Here the CDR3 reads CASSVGLAVTDTQYF. The DNA of the CDR3 is TGTGCCAGCAGCGTCGGACTAGCGGTCACAGATACGCAGTATTTT.

Of note for this clone: This same CDR3 is encoded by further DNA sequences in the sample. This chain links TRBV27 with TRBJ2-3; D is unclear. The CDR3 is made up of 12 amino acids. The germline gives CDR1 MNHEY, CDR2 SMNVEV (reference sequence). Trimming left V 6 bases short and J 3 bases short, with 7 bases between. CDR3 loop: CASSSYTDTQYF. The CDR3 DNA reads TGTGCCAGCAGCTCCTATACAGATACGCAGTATTTT.

CDR3: CASRTGQYQPQHF. The CDR3 bases are TGTGCCAGCAGAACCGGACAGTATCAGCCCCAGCATTTT. The rearrangement joins TRBV6-5 to TRBJ1-5; possibly TRBD1 for D (6 bases). Deletions cut 6 bases from V and 5 bases from J, with 11 bases between. Germline loops: CDR1 MNHEY, CDR2 SVGAGI. The CDR3 contains 13 residues.

The gene calls are TRBV9 and TRBJ1-2; D gene unclear. Germline values: CDR1 SGDLS, CDR2 YYNGEE. The V end was cut by 2 bases, the J end by 3 bases, with 8 bases between. There are 13 residues in the CDR3. The CDR3 protein is CASSVEPDYGYTF. The CDR3 bases are TGTGCCAGCAGCGTCGAACCAGACTATGGCTACACCTTC.

The sample holds one count of this clone. This chain connects TRBV7-2 to TRBJ2-3; 11 positions match TRBD2. J gave up 6 bases and V 1 base, and 3 bases lay outside the gene matches. The CDR3 has 15 residues. From germline, CDR1 is SGHTA and CDR2 FQGNSA. The CDR3 is CASSLVAGGGDTQYF. DNA for the CDR3: TGTGCCAGCAGCTTAGTAGCGGGAGGGGGTGATACGCAGTATTTT.

The chain combines TRBV15 with TRBJ1-5, with D possibly being TRBD1 (6 bases). The CDR3 sequence is 15 residues long. The germline V gene has CDR1 LNHNV and CDR2 YYDKDF (reference sequence). The V end lost 0 bases, the J end lost 7 bases, and 13 bases lay between the germline ends. In nucleotides, the CDR3 is TGTGCCACCAGCAGAGATGTAATCAGGGGACAGCCCCAGCATTTT. Translated, it gives CATSRDVIRGQPQHF.

The chain joins TRBV27 to TRBJ1-1; TRBD1 matches at 7 bases. V was clipped by 7 bases and J by 4 bases; unmatched bases: 15. Germline V lookup: CDR1 MNHEY, CDR2 SMNVEV (reference sequence). CDR3 length equals 16 residues. The CDR3: CASTLRYPPGGTEAFF. CDR3 coding DNA: TGTGCCAGCACCCTAAGATACCCACCAGGGGGCACTGAAGCTTTCTTT.

The chain combines TRBV13 with TRBJ2-7, with no clear D. Germline V gene lookup returns CDR1 PRHDT and CDR2 FYEKMQ (reference sequence). Trimming cost V 2 bases and J 5 bases, with 16 bases left between them. The CDR3 runs 15 residues. The CDR3 nucleotides are TGTGCCAGCAGCTTACAAGGAACGGAAAACGACGAGCAGTACTTC. Its protein product is CASSLQGTENDEQYF. The full variable domain, its missing parts supplied by reference TRBV13 and TRBJ2-7, is AAGVIQSPRHLIKEKRETATLKCYPIPRHDTVYWYQQGPGQDPQFLISFYEKMQSDKGSIPDRFSAQQFSDYHSELNMSSLELGDSALYFCASSLQGTENDEQYFGPGTRLTVT.

The rearrangement uses TRBV6-1 and TRBJ1-6; no reliable D call. Germline loops: CDR1 MNHNS, CDR2 SASEGT. The length of the CDR3 is 12 residues. Trimming stripped 0 bases from V and 9 bases from J, with 3 bases between. The CDR3 spells CASSEARSPLHF. As DNA, the CDR3 is TGTGCCAGCAGTGAAGCGCGTTCACCCCTCCACTTT.